Shown below are 12 T cell receptor beta chains from a single sample sequenced in a study. TCRdb processed the 5' RACE reads anew with MiXCR; each CDR3 protein has one entry. Of some 54,000 distinct CDR3 sequences in the sample, 17% were seen once. Input material: naive CD4+ T cells sorted from blood. The subset denotes: naive CD4+ T cells, CD4+CD45RA+CD25-. All receptors come from a female donor with breast cancer.

This clonotype has more than one count but fewer than ten. The CDR3 region is CSASRGQGANQPQHF. Written as DNA, the CDR3 is TGCAGTGCGAGTAGGGGACAGGGGGCCAATCAGCCCCAGCATTTT. The chain combines TRBV20-1 with TRBJ1-5, with TRBD1 matching 12 bases. The germline V gene encodes CDR1 DFQATT and CDR2 SNEGSKA (reference sequence). V lost 6 bases to trimming and J lost 3 bases; unmatched junction nucleotides: 6. The CDR3 loop spans 15 amino acids.

The chain uses TRBV5-1 and TRBJ2-2; D is undetermined. CDR1 and CDR2 from the germline V gene are SGHRS and YFSETQ. V was clipped by 7 bases and J by 3 bases, with 7 bases between them. The CDR3 sequence is 12 residues long. This chain's CDR3 is CASRRDTGELFF. DNA of the CDR3: TGCGCCAGCCGTCGGGACACCGGGGAGCTGTTTTTT.

The V and J genes are TRBV7-8 and TRBJ2-2, with 9 bases fitting TRBD1. The J segment lost 3 bases and the V segment lost 5 bases, leaving 4 bases of the junction unmatched. Germline lookup yields CDR1 SGHVS and CDR2 FQNEAQ. This CDR3 spans 15 amino acids. CDR3 DNA: TGTGCCAGCAGCCCGAGGACAGGGGACACCGGGGAGCTGTTTTTT. Protein product: CASSPRTGDTGELFF. Full variable domain (remainder filled in from reference TRBV7-8 and TRBJ2-2): GAGVSQSPRYKVAKRGQDVALRCDPISGHVSLFWYQQALGQGPEFLTYFQNEAQLDKSGLPSDRFFAERPEGSVSTLKIQRTQQEDSAVYLCASSPRTGDTGELFFGEGSRLTVL.

This clonotype was seen only a few times. The chain joins TRBV12-3 or TRBV12-4 to TRBJ1-5; D not certain. Trimming took off 2 bases at V and 16 bases at J, with 15 bases between the two ends. This CDR3 contains 12 residues. The CDR3 here is CASSLRPRLLHF. The CDR3 DNA follows: TGTGCCAGCAGTTTACGCCCCAGACTATTACATTTT.

This clonotype was counted at least ten times. J is TRBJ1-1 and V is TRBV2; 7 bases map to TRBD1. The junction had 3 bases not matched to a gene; V was cut back by 7 bases and J by 1 base. The CDR3 sequence is 13 residues long. The germline gives CDR1 SNHLY, CDR2 FYNNEI. CDR3 in amino acids: CASTRTGNTEAFF. DNA for the CDR3: TGTGCCAGCACTAGGACAGGGAACACTGAAGCTTTCTTT.

The table lists this clonotype with many counts. J is TRBJ2-3 and V is TRBV24-1; D may correspond to TRBD1 or TRBD2 (6 bases each). The CDR3 runs to 13 residues. Germline CDR1 and CDR2: KGHDR and SFDVKD. Between the trimmed V and J ends, which lost 12 bases and 5 bases, there was a span of 17 bases. The CDR3 coding sequence is TGTGCCTCCACCGGGGGCATGGAAGATACGCAGTATTTT. Protein product: CASTGGMEDTQYF.

In this sample, this clonotype turned up a few times. Here the CDR3 DNA reads TGTGCCAGCAGCCGGACTAGCGGATACGAGCAGTACTTC. This translates into CASSRTSGYEQYF. The chain couples TRBV7-8 to TRBJ2-7, with 10 bases matching TRBD2. Germline assignment: CDR1 SGHVS and CDR2 FQNEAQ. V dropped 5 bases and J dropped 4; count of bases not matched to a gene: 2. This CDR3 contains 13 residues.

V gene TRBV9 combines with J gene TRBJ2-1; 9 bases align to TRBD1. The CDR3 covers 16 residues. The germline V gene encodes CDR1 SGDLS and CDR2 YYNGEE. V lost 1 base and J lost 4; bases outside the gene matches: 6. The DNA of the CDR3 is TGTGCCAGCAGCGTAACAGGGGGCATTTCTTACAATGAGCAGTTCTTC. This gives the protein CASSVTGGISYNEQFF.

The J gene is TRBJ1-1, the V gene TRBV28, with 8 positions matching TRBD1. From germline, CDR1 is MDHEN and CDR2 SYDVKM. With 6 bases clipped from V and 4 bases from J, the junction kept 7 bases outside the gene matches. The CDR3 loop spans 14 amino acids. CDR3 coding DNA: TGTGCCAGCAGCCGGACAGGGAGGAGCACTGAAGCTTTCTTT. Translated: CASSRTGRSTEAFF.

As concerns this clonotype: One junction end does not reproduce the germline sequence, and a read error may be involved. This rearrangement joins TRBV5-1 to TRBJ1-1; D unresolved. The CDR3 consists of 14 residues. CDR1 is SGHRS and CDR2 is YFSETQ in the germline V gene. In DNA form, the CDR3 reads TGCGTCAGCAGCTTCCAGTCCATGAACACTGAAGCTTTCTTT. This gives the protein CVSSFQSMNTEAFF.

The chain joins TRBV10-1 to TRBJ2-5, with 9 nucleotides matching TRBD1. Per the germline V gene, CDR1 is WNHNN and CDR2 is SYGVQD (reference sequence). With 7 bases clipped from V and 4 bases from J, the junction kept 7 bases outside the gene matches. The CDR3 consists of 14 residues. DNA of the CDR3: TGCGCCAGCATAGTCGGACAGGGGAGAGAGACCCAGTACTTC. Translating gives CASIVGQGRETQYF.

The chain links TRBV11-3 to TRBJ2-1; unclear D gene. CDR1 SGHNT and CDR2 YENEEA come from the germline V gene. Trimming left V 5 bases short and J 6 bases short, with 17 bases between. This CDR3 contains 15 residues. The CDR3 loop is CASSPRVRFSNEQFF. In DNA form, the CDR3 reads TGTGCCAGCAGCCCCAGAGTTAGATTTTCCAATGAGCAGTTCTTC.